This T cell receptor beta chain was sequenced in a study of STAT5B mutations in CD4+ large granular lymphocyte leukemia. Per germline, CDR1 SSHAT and CDR2 FNYEAQ (reference sequence). The CDR3 is made up of 14 amino acids. The data were produced by immunoSEQ multiplex PCR, yet TCRdb's version contains in-frame clones alone and is incomplete. This sample has tens of thousands of clones; around 80% occur once, and the top ten carry around 0.99%. This clone was observed a few times. A read error may account for a junction end that differs from germline. The receptor was derived from a human donor in good health. The rearrangement links TRBV7-7 to TRBJ2-1; 9 bases fit TRBD1. Sequenced input: CD4+ T cells from blood buffy coats. The CDR3 DNA is TGTGCTAGCAGCCGGACAGGGGACTACAATGAGCAGTTCTTC. Translated: CASSRTGDYNEQFF.